Each of the 18 T cell receptor beta chains below was sequenced from the same sample in a study of blood T cell repertoires in COVID-19. Assay: immunoSEQ multiplex PCR; the TCRdb copy retains only in-frame clones and omits some. The sample has some 210,000 clones, 70% to 90% seen once. Material for sequencing was peripheral blood. The receptors originated from a woman aged 40 to 50 with acute or convalescent COVID-19.

The chain is built from TRBV11-2 and TRBJ2-1; possibly TRBD2 for D (7 bases). The V end lost 0 bases, the J end lost 15 bases, and 15 bases lay between the germline ends. The CDR3 totals 13 residues. Germline V gene sequence: CDR1 SGHAT, CDR2 FQNNGV. CDR3 in amino acids: CASSLDGGADLFF. CDR3 nucleotides: TGTGCCAGCAGCTTAGATGGGGGGGCGGACCTGTTCTTC.

This clone came up a few times. The chain carries TRBV10-1 and TRBJ2-1, with a possible D match to TRBD1 (6 bases). Germline CDR1 WNHNN, CDR2 SYGVQD (reference sequence). The CDR3 sequence is 16 residues long. Trimming cost V 2 bases and J 5 bases, with 16 bases left between them. The CDR3 spells CASSEPTGFGDNEQFF. The CDR3 region has the DNA TGCGCCAGCAGTGAGCCCACAGGGTTTGGGGACAATGAGCAGTTCTTC.

This chain links TRBV7-6 with TRBJ1-3; 8 bases are shared with TRBD1. Trimming removed 5 bases from V and 0 bases from J; junction bases left unmatched: 9. Germline-derived CDR1 and CDR2 are SGHVS and FNYEAQ. This CDR3 has 17 residues. CDR3 region: CASSLGQGIHSGNTIYF. As DNA, the CDR3 is TGTGCCAGCAGCCTCGGACAGGGAATACACTCTGGAAACACCATATATTTT.

This chain links TRBV24-1 with TRBJ1-6; 9 nucleotides line up with TRBD1. The CDR3 runs 14 residues. V shed 5 bases, J shed 9 bases, and the junction held 4 bases outside the gene matches. Germline lookup yields CDR1 KGHDR and CDR2 SFDVKD. CDR3 amino acids: CATSGTGDASPLHF. The CDR3 region has the DNA TGTGCCACCAGTGGGACAGGGGACGCTTCACCCCTCCACTTT.

The chain carries TRBV4-2 and TRBJ2-5; perhaps TRBD2 as D (6 bases). CDR1 is LGHNA, CDR2 YNFKEQ, per germline. The CDR3 runs to 15 residues. The V end lost 2 bases, the J end lost 4 bases, and 14 bases lay between the germline ends. CDR3 protein: CASSQRLVVTETQYF. CDR3 sequence (DNA): TGTGCCAGCAGCCAAAGACTAGTTGTGACAGAGACCCAGTACTTC.

The chain carries TRBV6-6 and TRBJ2-3; TRBD2 matches at 10 bases. The V gene's germline CDR1 is MNHNY and CDR2 SVGAGI (reference sequence). This CDR3 region has 18 residues. Germline trimming cut 7 bases from V and 2 bases from J; bases unmatched to any gene: 15. Here the CDR3 DNA reads TGTGCCAGCATTCGGGGGAGGAGCGGGGGGGCTTACACAGATACGCAGTATTTT. Its protein is CASIRGRSGGAYTDTQYF.

This clone has just one count. The chain employs TRBV25-1 and TRBJ2-3; D is perhaps TRBD2 (6 bases). Trimming took 4 bases from V and 4 from J, leaving 15 bases between them. CDR1 is MGHDK, CDR2 SYGVNS, per germline. CDR3 length: 15 amino acids. The CDR3 region has the DNA TGTGCCAGCAGTGGCGGCGGGGTGGTAGCAGATACGCAGTATTTT. Translating it yields CASSGGGVVADTQYF.

The rearrangement joins TRBV6-5 to TRBJ1-4; a weak D match, TRBD1 (6 bases). The CDR3 length is 14 residues. Germline values: CDR1 MNHEY, CDR2 SVGAGI. Trimming took 8 bases from V and 0 from J, leaving 10 bases between them. The CDR3 region has the DNA TGTGCCAGCGGGACAACGGCAACTAATGAAAAACTGTTTTTT. It codes for CASGTTATNEKLFF.

The chain uses TRBV3-1 (or the pseudogene TRBV3-2) and TRBJ1-2, with TRBD1 identical over 7 bases. The V gene end was trimmed by 3 bases and the J gene end by 4 bases; junction bases not matched to a gene: 11. CDR1 and CDR2 from the germline V gene are LGHDT and YNNKEL (reference sequence). This CDR3 is built from 16 residues. CDR3 in DNA: TGTGCCAGCAGCCAGCAGACAGGGATCAACCCCTATGGCTACACCTTC. Translating it yields CASSQQTGINPYGYTF.

The V and J genes are TRBV4-2 and TRBJ2-2, with a weak D call TRBD1 (5 bases). Germline loops: CDR1 LGHNA, CDR2 YNFKEQ. The CDR3 totals 14 residues. V lost 4 bases to trimming and J lost 4 bases, with 10 bases between them. The CDR3 DNA sequence: TGTGCCAGCAGCCCAGTAGGGGCCACCGGGGAGCTGTTTTTT. The encoded protein is CASSPVGATGELFF.

In nucleotides, the CDR3 is TGCAGCGTGGTACTAGCGGGGGGAGGGCATGAGCAGTTCTTC. The encoded protein is CSVVLAGGGHEQFF. The chain links TRBV29-1 to TRBJ2-1, with TRBD2 matching over 12 bases. CDR3 length: 14 residues. Per germline, CDR1 SQVTM and CDR2 ANQGSEA. V gave up 6 bases and J gave up 8 bases; unmatched junction bases: 8.

The chain carries TRBV11-2 and TRBJ1-4; TRBD1 matches 10 bases. The V gene end was trimmed by 4 bases and the J gene end by 8 bases; junction bases not matched to a gene: 13. The CDR3 consists of 17 residues. Germline values: CDR1 SGHAT, CDR2 FQNNGV. The CDR3 region is CASSSSGQGSSGEKLFF. The CDR3 bases are TGTGCCAGCAGCTCCTCGGGACAGGGGAGTTCGGGGGAAAAACTGTTTTTT.

The genes are TRBV2 and TRBJ1-2; D is possibly TRBD1 (6 bases). Germline V gene sequence: CDR1 SNHLY, CDR2 FYNNEI. Between the trimmed V and J ends, which lost 10 bases and 4 bases, there was a span of 10 bases. The CDR3 sequence is 11 residues long. The CDR3 region has the DNA TGTGCCAATCCAGGGGCCTATGGCTACACCTTC. This gives the protein CANPGAYGYTF.

This clone was recorded only once. The V gene is TRBV19, the J gene TRBJ1-2; D gene unclear. The length of the CDR3 is 16 residues. Germline V lookup: CDR1 LNHDA, CDR2 SQIVND (reference sequence). V lost 9 bases and J lost 4, with 24 bases in between. This CDR3 reads CARRTRSRVPFYGYTF. Here the CDR3 DNA reads TGTGCCAGGCGTACGCGATCCCGCGTACCCTTCTATGGCTACACCTTC.

This clone has more than one count but fewer than ten. The chain employs TRBV2 and TRBJ2-5; TRBD2 matches 10 bases. Germline CDR1 SNHLY, CDR2 FYNNEI. V shed 6 bases, J shed 5 bases, and the junction held 3 bases outside the gene matches. This CDR3 has 13 residues. The CDR3 region is CASSGLAEETQYF. As DNA, the CDR3 is TGTGCCAGCAGCGGACTAGCGGAGGAGACCCAGTACTTC. Drawing the rest from reference TRBV2 and TRBJ2-5, the complete variable domain is EPEVTQTPSHQVTQMGQEVILRCVPISNHLYFYWYRQILGQKVEFLVSFYNNEISEKSEIFDDQFSVERPDGSNFTLKIRSTKLEDSAMYFCASSGLAEETQYFGPGTRLLVL.

The chain couples TRBV19 to TRBJ2-1, with a tentative D call TRBD2 (5 bases). The CDR3 consists of 15 residues. The V end was cut by 2 bases, the J end by 0 bases, with 8 bases between. The germline gives CDR1 LNHDA, CDR2 SQIVND (reference sequence). The CDR3 bases are TGTGCCAGTAGTATATCTCGGGGCTCCTACAATGAGCAGTTCTTC. The encoded protein is CASSISRGSYNEQFF.

The chain joins TRBV11-3 to TRBJ2-7; D perhaps matches TRBD1 (5 bases). Germline V gene data show CDR1 as SGHNT and CDR2 as YENEEA. V was shortened by 5 bases and J by 3 bases, with 14 bases between the two germline ends. This CDR3 spans 14 amino acids. CDR3 bases: TGTGCCAGCAGCCGAGCCGACAGCCTCTACGAGCAGTACGTC. Its translation: CASSRADSLYEQYV.

J is TRBJ1-1 and V is TRBV6-4; 9 nucleotides agree with TRBD1. Germline CDR1 reads MRHNA; CDR2 reads SNTAGT. The CDR3 consists of 16 residues. V lost 6 bases to trimming and J lost 0 bases; unmatched junction nucleotides: 8. The CDR3, as DNA: TGTGCCAGCAGGGGGACAGGGCGGTTTCTGAACACTGAAGCTTTCTTT. Residues: CASRGTGRFLNTEAFF.